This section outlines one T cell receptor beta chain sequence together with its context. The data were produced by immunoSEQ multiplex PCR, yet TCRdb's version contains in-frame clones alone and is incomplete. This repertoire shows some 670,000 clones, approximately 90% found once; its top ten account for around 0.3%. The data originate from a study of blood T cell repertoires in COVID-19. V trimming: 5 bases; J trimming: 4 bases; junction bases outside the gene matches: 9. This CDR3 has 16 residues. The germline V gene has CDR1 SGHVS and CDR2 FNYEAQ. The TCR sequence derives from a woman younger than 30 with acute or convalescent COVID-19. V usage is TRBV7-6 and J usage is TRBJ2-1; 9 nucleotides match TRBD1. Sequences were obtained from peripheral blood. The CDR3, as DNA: TGTGCCAGCAGCCAGGCCGGGACAGGGAAATACAATGAGCAGTTCTTC. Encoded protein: CASSQAGTGKYNEQFF.